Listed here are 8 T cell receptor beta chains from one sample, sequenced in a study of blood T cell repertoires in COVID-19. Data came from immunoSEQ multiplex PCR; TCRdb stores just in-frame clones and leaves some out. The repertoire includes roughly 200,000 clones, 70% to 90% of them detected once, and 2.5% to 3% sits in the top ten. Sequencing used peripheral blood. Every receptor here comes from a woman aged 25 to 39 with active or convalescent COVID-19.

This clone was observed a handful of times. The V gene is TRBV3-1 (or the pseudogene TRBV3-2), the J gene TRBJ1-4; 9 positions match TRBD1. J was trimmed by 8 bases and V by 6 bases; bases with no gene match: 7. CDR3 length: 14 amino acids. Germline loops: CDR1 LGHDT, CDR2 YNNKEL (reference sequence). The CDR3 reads CASSHGTGREKLFF. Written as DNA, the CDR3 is TGTGCCAGCAGTCACGGGACAGGGAGAGAAAAACTGTTTTTT.

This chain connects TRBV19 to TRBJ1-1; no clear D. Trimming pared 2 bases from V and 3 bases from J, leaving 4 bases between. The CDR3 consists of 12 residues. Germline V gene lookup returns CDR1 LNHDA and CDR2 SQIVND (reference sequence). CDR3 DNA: TGTGCCAGTAGTATACCATACACTGAAGCTTTCTTT. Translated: CASSIPYTEAFF.

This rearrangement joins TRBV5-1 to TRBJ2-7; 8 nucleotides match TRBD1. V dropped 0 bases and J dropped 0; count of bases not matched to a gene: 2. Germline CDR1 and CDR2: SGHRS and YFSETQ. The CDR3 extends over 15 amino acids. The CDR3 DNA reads TGCGCCAGCAGCTTGGGGACAGGGATCTCCTACGAGCAGTACTTC. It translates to CASSLGTGISYEQYF.

The CDR3 loop reads CASSPEGGRYGYTF. For the CDR3, the DNA is TGTGCCAGCTCACCGGAGGGAGGCCGCTATGGCTACACCTTC. The V and J genes are TRBV18 and TRBJ1-2; D remains unclear. Germline assignment: CDR1 KGHSH and CDR2 LQKENI. Trimming cost V 3 bases and J 4 bases, with 12 bases left between them. This CDR3 spans 14 amino acids.

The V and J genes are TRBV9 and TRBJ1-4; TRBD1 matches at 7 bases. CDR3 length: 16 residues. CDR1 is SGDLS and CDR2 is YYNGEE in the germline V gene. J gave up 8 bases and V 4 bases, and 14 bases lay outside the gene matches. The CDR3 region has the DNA TGTGCCAGCAGCCTATCCCCAGGGGGAGTGGGCGAAAAACTGTTTTTT. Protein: CASSLSPGGVGEKLFF.

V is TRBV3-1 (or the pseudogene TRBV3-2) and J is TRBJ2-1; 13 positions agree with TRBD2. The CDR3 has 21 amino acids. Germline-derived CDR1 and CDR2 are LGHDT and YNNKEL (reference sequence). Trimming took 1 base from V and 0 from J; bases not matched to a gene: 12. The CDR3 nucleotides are TGTGCCAGCAGCCAAGTGGGCCGACGGACTAGCGGGAGAGGCTCCTACAATGAGCAGTTCTTC. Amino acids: CASSQVGRRTSGRGSYNEQFF.

The CDR3 nucleotides are TGTGCCAGCAGCCGAGGGGGTCTGGTTGATGAAAAACTGTTTTTT. Translating gives CASSRGGLVDEKLFF. The chain is built from TRBV13 and TRBJ1-4; perhaps TRBD1 as D (6 bases). Germline assignment: CDR1 PRHDT and CDR2 FYEKMQ (reference sequence). V was trimmed by 5 bases and J by 6 bases, leaving 16 bases between them. The CDR3 extends over 15 amino acids.

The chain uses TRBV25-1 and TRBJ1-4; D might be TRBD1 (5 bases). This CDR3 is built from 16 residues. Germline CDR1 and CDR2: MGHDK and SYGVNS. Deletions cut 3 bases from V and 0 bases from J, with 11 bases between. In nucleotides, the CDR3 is TGTGCCAGCAGTGATGCAGGGAACCCAACTAATGAAAAACTGTTTTTT. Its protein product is CASSDAGNPTNEKLFF. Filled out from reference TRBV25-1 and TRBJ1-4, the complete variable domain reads EADIYQTPRYLVIGTGKKITLECSQTMGHDKMYWYQQDPGMELHLIHYSYGVNSTEKGDLSSESTVSRIRTEHFPLTLESARPSHTSQYLCASSDAGNPTNEKLFFGSGTQLSVL.